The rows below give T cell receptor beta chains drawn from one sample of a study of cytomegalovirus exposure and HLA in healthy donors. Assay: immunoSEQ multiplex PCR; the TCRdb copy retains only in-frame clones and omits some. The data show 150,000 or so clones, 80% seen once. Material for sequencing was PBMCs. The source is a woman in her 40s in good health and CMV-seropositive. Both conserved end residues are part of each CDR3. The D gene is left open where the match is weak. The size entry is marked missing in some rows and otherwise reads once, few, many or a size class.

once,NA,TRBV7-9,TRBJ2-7,TGTGCCAGCAGCTTTAACGGCGGGACCTATAGTGAGCAGTACTTC,CASSFNGGTYSEQYF
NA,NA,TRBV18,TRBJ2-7,TGTGCCAGCTCACCACCGAGCCCAGGGCCGAGCTCCTACGAGCAGTACTTC,CASSPPSPGPSSYEQYF
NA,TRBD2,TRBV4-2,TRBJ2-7,TGTGCCAGCAGCTCGCGGACTAGCGGGACCTACTACGAGCAGTACTTC,CASSSRTSGTYYEQYF
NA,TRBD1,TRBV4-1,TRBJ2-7,TGCGCCAGCAGCCAAGTAGAGGGGGCATCCTACGAGCAGTACTTC,CASSQVEGASYEQYF
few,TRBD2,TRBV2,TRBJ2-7,TGTGCCAGCAAAAAGGGGACTAGCGAGTACGAGCAGTACTTC,CASKKGTSEYEQYF
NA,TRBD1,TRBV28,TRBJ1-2,TGTGCCAGCGGATTTAATTTAGGGGGCCAAGGCTACACCTTC,CASGFNLGGQGYTF
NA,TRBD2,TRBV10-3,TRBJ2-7,TGTGCCACATCCGGTGCTAGCGGGAGGGCCTACGAGCAGTACTTC,CATSGASGRAYEQYF
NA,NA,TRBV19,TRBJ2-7,TGTGCCAGCTCAAAGCGGAAGGGCTCCTACGAGCAGTACTTC,CASSKRKGSYEQYF
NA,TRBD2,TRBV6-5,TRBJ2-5,TGTGCCAGCATCCATCTAGCGGGAGGCGAGACCCAGTACTTC,CASIHLAGGETQYF
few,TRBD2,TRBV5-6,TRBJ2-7,TGTGCCAGCAGCTTAGGACTAGCGGGGGTAAACTACGAGCAGTACTTC,CASSLGLAGVNYEQYF
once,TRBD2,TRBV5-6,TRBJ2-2,TGTGCCAGCAGCTTGAGGACTAGCAGCACCGGGGAGCTGTTTTTT,CASSLRTSSTGELFF
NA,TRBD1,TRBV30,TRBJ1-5,TGTGCCTGGAGCGGTGGGACAGGGGCTAATCAGCCCCAGCATTTT,CAWSGGTGANQPQHF
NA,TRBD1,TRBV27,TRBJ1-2,TGTGCCAGCAGTTTATCTTGGACAGGGGGCCTCTATGGCTACACCTTC,CASSLSWTGGLYGYTF
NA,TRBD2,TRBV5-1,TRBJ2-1,TGCGCCAGCAGCCAACTAGCGGGAGTGGTCTACAATGAGCAGTTCTTC,CASSQLAGVVYNEQFF
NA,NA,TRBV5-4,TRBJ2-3,TGTGCCAGCAGCTTGGCTGAGAAGCGGGCCTTCACAGATACGCAGTATTTT,CASSLAEKRAFTDTQYF
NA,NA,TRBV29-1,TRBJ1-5,TGCAGCGTTGGAGGGGGAAATCAGCCCCAGCATTTT,CSVGGGNQPQHF
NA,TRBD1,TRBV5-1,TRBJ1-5,TGCGCCAGCAGCCGGACAGGGGGCGACCAGCCCCAGCATTTT,CASSRTGGDQPQHF
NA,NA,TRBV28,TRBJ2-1,TGTGCCAGCACCCCTGATATAGGGGGAGGGCTCTCCAGCTCCTACAATGAGCAGTTCTTC,CASTPDIGGGLSSSYNEQFF
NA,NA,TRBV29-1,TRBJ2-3,TGCAGCGTTAGGGGGACTACCTCAGGAGGAGATACGCAGTATTTT,CSVRGTTSGGDTQYF
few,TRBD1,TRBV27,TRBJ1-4,TGTGCCAGCACGGACAGGCTGAATGAAAAACTGTTTTTT,CASTDRLNEKLFF
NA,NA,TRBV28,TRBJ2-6,TGTGCCAGCAGCCTCAGAATCTCTGGGGCCAACGTCCTGACTTTC,CASSLRISGANVLTF
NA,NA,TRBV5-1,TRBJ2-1,TGCGCCAGCAGCTTGGCCTTCGGGAACAATGAGCAGTTCTTC,CASSLAFGNNEQFF
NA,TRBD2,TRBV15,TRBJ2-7,TGTGCCACCAGCAGACCGACTAGCGGGAGGCCCACCTACGAGCAGTACTTC,CATSRPTSGRPTYEQYF
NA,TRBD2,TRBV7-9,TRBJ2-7,TGTGCCAGCAGCTTAGGGGACAGAGCGGGAGGGCCTGGGGAGCAGTACTTC,CASSLGDRAGGPGEQYF
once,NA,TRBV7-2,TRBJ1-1,TGTGCCAGCAGCTTAGCGAGGGGGGAAGCTTTCTTT,CASSLARGEAFF
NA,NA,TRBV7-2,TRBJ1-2,TGTGCCAGCAGTTCGGGACACACGTATGGCTACACCTTC,CASSSGHTYGYTF
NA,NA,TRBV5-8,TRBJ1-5,TGTGCCAGCAGCTTCCGTCAGGGGCCGATGAATCAGCCCCAGCATTTT,CASSFRQGPMNQPQHF
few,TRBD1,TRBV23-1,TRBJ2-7,TGCGCCAGCAGTCCCGGGACAGGGGGGGTTTCCTACGAGCAGTACTTC,CASSPGTGGVSYEQYF
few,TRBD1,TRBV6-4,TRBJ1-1,TGTGCCAGCAGTCTGGACAGGGGCACTGAAGCTTTCTTT,CASSLDRGTEAFF
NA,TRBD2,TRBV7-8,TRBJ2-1,TGTGCCAGCAGCGACCGGACTAGCGGCAATGAGCAGTTCTTC,CASSDRTSGNEQFF
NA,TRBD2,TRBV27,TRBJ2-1,TGTGCCAGCAGGACTAGCGGGGGCCCCCTTGAGCAGTTCTTC,CASRTSGGPLEQFF
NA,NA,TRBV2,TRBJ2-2,TGTGCCAGCATGCGGACATCGAACACCGGGGAGCTGTTTTTT,CASMRTSNTGELFF
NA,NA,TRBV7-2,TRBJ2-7,TGTGCCAGCAGCTTAGAATCACTAGCAAGAAGCGAGCAGTACTTC,CASSLESLARSEQYF
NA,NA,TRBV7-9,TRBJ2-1,TGTGCCAGCAGCTTACTAGGGGGATTCATTAATGAGCAGTTCTTC,CASSLLGGFINEQFF
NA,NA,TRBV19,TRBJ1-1,TGTGCCAGTACCTCCACTCCGGGGGGCACAAGAGCGAACACTGAAGCTTTCTTT,CASTSTPGGTRANTEAFF
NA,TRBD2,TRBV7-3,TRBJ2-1,TGTGCCAGCAGCTTACTAAATACGACCGGGACTAACGTCTGGAATGAGCAGTTCTTC,CASSLLNTTGTNVWNEQFF
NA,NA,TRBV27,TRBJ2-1,TGTGCCAGCAGGCCCCACCGAACTAGCCATGAGCAGTTCTTC,CASRPHRTSHEQFF
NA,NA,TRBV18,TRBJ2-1,TGTGCCAGCTCACCGGGCAGGGGCCCCAATTATGAGCAGTTCTTC,CASSPGRGPNYEQFF
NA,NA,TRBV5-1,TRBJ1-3,TGCGCCAGCAGCAACACAGTTTTCAGCTCTGGAAACACCATATATTTT,CASSNTVFSSGNTIYF
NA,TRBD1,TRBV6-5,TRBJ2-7,TGTGCCAGCAGTTTCGGGACAGGGGGCGAGCAGTACTTC,CASSFGTGGEQYF
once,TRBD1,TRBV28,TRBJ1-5,TGTGCCAGCAGAACTTGGGGACAGCGTGCGGCAAGCAATCAGCCCCAGCATTTT,CASRTWGQRAASNQPQHF
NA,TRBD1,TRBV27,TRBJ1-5,TGTGCCAGCAGTAGGACAGGACTGAATCAGCCCCAGCATTTT,CASSRTGLNQPQHF